A selection of T cell receptor beta chains follows, all from one sample in a study of T cell responses to AZD1222 COVID-19 vaccine. Sequencing was performed with immunoSEQ multiplex PCR; in TCRdb, only in-frame clones are kept and a portion is missing. This sample has tens of thousands of clones, with approximately 85% found just once. The sample in question was peripheral blood, obtained 28 days after the second AZD1222 dose. The source is an adult who received the AZD1222 COVID-19 vaccine. CDR3s include the opening cysteine and the closing phenylalanine or tryptophan. The order of the fields is J gene, V gene, clone size, D gene, CDR3 DNA, CDR3 protein. The D gene is left open where the match is weak. Size values are once, few and many counts, or a class for expanded clones, and some rows have none.

TRBJ1-5 TRBV10-3 NA NA TGTGCCATCAGTGAAGGAGCTCAACAGCCCCAGCATTTT CAISEGAQQPQHF
TRBJ2-3 TRBV5-4 NA TRBD2 TGTGCCAGCAACGGGGGCGGGAGGGCACCAGATACGCAGTATTTT CASNGGGRAPDTQYF
TRBJ1-1 TRBV19 NA TRBD1 TGTGCCAGTAGTACCCGGGACAGACGAATGAACACTGAAGCTTTCTTT CASSTRDRRMNTEAFF
TRBJ2-7 TRBV3-1/TRBV3-2 NA NA TGTGCCAGCAGCGCCATATTGGGGTCCTACGAGCAGTACTTC CASSAILGSYEQYF
TRBJ2-2 TRBV19 NA NA TGTGCCAGTAGTACGACAGTTACCGGGGAGCTGTTTTTT CASSTTVTGELFF
TRBJ2-2 TRBV30 NA NA TGTGCCGCGAGGGTATACTTTCCTCGGACCGGGGAGCTGTTTTTT CAARVYFPRTGELFF
TRBJ2-2 TRBV19 NA TRBD2 TGTGCCAGTAGTACAGGGACTAGCGGGGGGGCGATAGCCGGGGAGCTGTTTTTT CASSTGTSGGAIAGELFF
TRBJ2-5 TRBV24-1 NA NA TGTGCCACCAGTGATAATACGGCGGATCCCCAAGAGACCCAGTACTTC CATSDNTADPQETQYF
TRBJ2-5 TRBV24-1 NA NA TGTGCCACCAGTGATGACTACCAGGAGACCCAGTACTTC CATSDDYQETQYF
TRBJ1-2 TRBV5-1 NA NA TGCGCCAGCAGCTTTGCGGAAACTAACTATGGCTACACCTTC CASSFAETNYGYTF
TRBJ1-1 TRBV7-3 NA NA TGTGCCAGCAGCGAATCCAGCATGAACACTGAAGCTTTCTTT CASSESSMNTEAFF
TRBJ2-3 TRBV29-1 few TRBD1 TGCAGCGTAGATCCGGGACAGGAGAACACAGATACGCAGTATTTT CSVDPGQENTDTQYF
TRBJ2-7 TRBV4-1 NA NA TGCGCCAGCAGACACTCGGAGGGTAGGAACGAGCAGTACTTC CASRHSEGRNEQYF
TRBJ1-1 TRBV30 NA NA TGTGCCTGGAGTGTAAGTCTGAACACTGAAGCTTTCTTT CAWSVSLNTEAFF
TRBJ1-1 TRBV20-1 NA NA TGCAGTGCTAGTTCATGGGGGGGTAGGGTGAACACTGAAGCTTTCTTT CSASSWGGRVNTEAFF
TRBJ2-2 TRBV27 once NA TGTGCCAGCAGTTTATCGCTGGGCGGGGAGCTGTTTTTT CASSLSLGGELFF
TRBJ2-2 TRBV7-9 NA TRBD1 TGTGCCAGCAGCTTAGGGGACAGCTTAACGAACACCGGGGAGCTGTTTTTT CASSLGDSLTNTGELFF
TRBJ1-5 TRBV6-5 NA TRBD1 TGTGCCAGCCTCGGACAGGGTCGCGGTCAGCCCCAGCATTTT CASLGQGRGQPQHF
TRBJ2-7 TRBV5-1 NA NA TGCGCCAGCAGCTTGGTGGGGGCCTTTAGCGAGCAGTACTTC CASSLVGAFSEQYF
TRBJ2-1 TRBV2 NA NA TGTGCCAGCAGTGTGGGAGCGGAGCTCTACAATGAGCAGTTCTTC CASSVGAELYNEQFF
TRBJ1-6 TRBV18 NA NA TGTGCCAGCTCCCCCGAGGGCTCCTATAATTCACCCCTCCACTTT CASSPEGSYNSPLHF
TRBJ1-2 TRBV4-1 few NA TGCGCCAGCAGCCAAGTAGGGGGATCGCGGAAAAACTATGGCTACACCTTC CASSQVGGSRKNYGYTF
TRBJ1-1 TRBV2 NA TRBD1 TGTGCCAGCAGGCCCAGATTACAGGGGGTTCTGAACACTGAAGCTTTCTTT CASRPRLQGVLNTEAFF
TRBJ2-2 TRBV15 NA TRBD2 TGTGCCACCTTCTCGCCGATGACTAGCGGGGGGTCCCCTCGGAACACCGGGGAGCTGTTTTTT CATFSPMTSGGSPRNTGELFF
TRBJ2-5 TRBV30 once TRBD2 TGTGCCTACCTAGCGGGGGATCAAGAGACCCAGTACTTC CAYLAGDQETQYF
TRBJ2-1 TRBV7-3 NA TRBD2 TGTGCCAGCAGCCTAGAGGGGACTAGCGGGTACAATGAGCAGTTCTTC CASSLEGTSGYNEQFF
TRBJ2-3 TRBV30 NA NA TGTGCCTGGAGCATGGCGGAGAGGACGCAGTATTTT CAWSMAERTQYF
TRBJ1-1 TRBV7-9 once TRBD1 TGTGCCAGCAGCTTAACAGGACAGGCCACTGAAGCTTTCTTT CASSLTGQATEAFF
TRBJ2-7 TRBV20-1 NA NA TGCAGTGCTAGTCCCAGCCAACCCTACGAGCAGTACTTC CSASPSQPYEQYF